The rows below give T cell receptor beta chains drawn from one sample of a study of control samples from healthy donors and cancer patients. Clones were sequenced by immunoSEQ multiplex PCR, and TCRdb holds only the in-frame ones, with some missing. This table holds 120,000 or so clones, 85% to 95% found once. Sequenced: PBMCs. The receptors here all came from a man older than 75 with head and neck cancer. CDR3s include the opening cysteine and the closing phenylalanine or tryptophan. D genes are given only for firm matches. Expanded clones get a size class; other rows say once, few or many, or leave the size out.

J | size | V | D | DNA | CDR3
TRBJ2-5 | . | TRBV10-1 | TRBD1 | TGCGCCAGCAATACAGGGGTCGGAGAGACCCAGTACTTC | CASNTGVGETQYF
TRBJ2-1 | . | TRBV5-4 | TRBD2 | TGTGCCAGCAGCTTGGTAGCGGGGGTTCCTGAGCAGTTCTTC | CASSLVAGVPEQFF
TRBJ2-7 | few | TRBV19 | . | TGTGCCAGTATGGGGGGCTACTTC | CASMGGYF
TRBJ2-5 | . | TRBV20-1 | . | TGCAGTGGGCGGGAGACCCAGTACTTC | CSGRETQYF
TRBJ2-3 | . | TRBV27 | . | TGTGCCAGCAGTTTCCCGACAGATACGCAGTATTTT | CASSFPTDTQYF
TRBJ1-2 | . | TRBV9 | . | TGTGCCAGCAGCGTAGGGGTATCAGGCCTGAGCTATGGCTACACCTTC | CASSVGVSGLSYGYTF
TRBJ2-7 | . | TRBV18 | TRBD2 | TGTGCCAGCTCACCGGCAGGGAGGGGAGACGAGCAGTACTTC | CASSPAGRGDEQYF
TRBJ1-3 | . | TRBV2 | . | TGTGCCAGCTTTTCGAGAAACACCATATATTTT | CASFSRNTIYF
TRBJ2-7 | once | TRBV10-3 | . | TGTGCCATCAGTGAGAGCACCTATAAGTCCTACGAGCAGTACTTC | CAISESTYKSYEQYF
TRBJ2-1 | . | TRBV3-1/TRBV3-2 | . | TGTGCCAGCACCTTTATCGGGGCCCTTTACAATGAGCAGTTCTTC | CASTFIGALYNEQFF
TRBJ1-1 | . | TRBV3-1/TRBV3-2 | . | TGTGCCAGCAGCCCCTTAACAGGGATGAACACTGAAGCTTTCTTT | CASSPLTGMNTEAFF
TRBJ1-4 | once | TRBV7-9 | . | TGTGCCAGCAGCTTAAAAGTAACAGCAACTAATGAAAAACTGTTTTTT | CASSLKVTATNEKLFF
TRBJ2-7 | . | TRBV5-1 | . | TGCGCCAGCAGCCCTCCGGGCAGCTGGTCCTACGAGCAGTACTTC | CASSPPGSWSYEQYF
TRBJ2-5 | . | TRBV6-5 | . | TGTGCCAGCAGGGAGGGACTCCTACATAGGGAGACCCAGTACTTC | CASREGLLHRETQYF
TRBJ1-3 | . | TRBV15 | TRBD1 | TGTGCCACCAGCAGAACTACCGGACAGGTAGACACCATATATTTT | CATSRTTGQVDTIYF
TRBJ2-3 | . | TRBV19 | TRBD2 | TGTGCCAGTAGAAGGCTAGCGGGCGCCCCCGATACGCAGTATTTT | CASRRLAGAPDTQYF
TRBJ1-2 | once | TRBV2 | TRBD1 | TGTGCCAGCAGCTTCAGACAGGGCCCGCGGGGCTACACCTTC | CASSFRQGPRGYTF
TRBJ1-1 | few | TRBV2 | . | TGTGCCAGCAGGGGCACTGAAGCTTTCTTT | CASRGTEAFF
TRBJ2-1 | . | TRBV11-2 | . | TGTGCCAGCAGCTTAGAGGGATTCCCGGGGGTCAATGAGCAGTTCTTC | CASSLEGFPGVNEQFF
TRBJ1-5 | . | TRBV19 | . | TGTGCCAGTAGTATCGGGTCCTATCAGCCCCAGCATTTT | CASSIGSYQPQHF
TRBJ1-1 | few | TRBV29-1 | . | TGCAGCGGGATACGGGGGAGGAACACTGAAGCTTTCTTT | CSGIRGRNTEAFF
TRBJ1-2 | . | TRBV5-6 | . | TGTGCCAGCAGCTTGGCAGGATTGGGAGGCTACACCTTC | CASSLAGLGGYTF
TRBJ2-5 | . | TRBV2 | . | TGTGCCAGCAGTGAACCCCCAGCGGAGACCCAGTACTTC | CASSEPPAETQYF
TRBJ2-7 | . | TRBV5-6 | . | TGTGCCAGCAGCTTGTGGGTAAGATCCTACGAGCAGTACTTC | CASSLWVRSYEQYF
TRBJ2-2 | . | TRBV10-1 | . | TGCGCCAGCAGCCAGGGGAGGGTGATCCTGAACACCGGGGAGCTGTTTTTT | CASSQGRVILNTGELFF
TRBJ1-4 | . | TRBV5-1 | TRBD1 | TGCGCCAGCAGCGAGGACAGGGGAGTTAGTGAAAAACTGTTTTTT | CASSEDRGVSEKLFF
TRBJ2-1 | . | TRBV7-2 | . | TGTGCCAGCAGCTTAATGAGCTACGGAAACCAGTTCTTC | CASSLMSYGNQFF
TRBJ2-7 | . | TRBV7-2 | TRBD2 | TGTGCCAGCAAGGAGCGGGGGACCTCCTACGAGCAGTACTTC | CASKERGTSYEQYF
TRBJ2-7 | . | TRBV7-8 | . | TGTGCCAGCAGCTATACCGGGGGCCGCTACGAGCAGTACTTC | CASSYTGGRYEQYF
TRBJ2-7 | . | TRBV30 | TRBD1 | TGTGCCTGGAGTGAGGGACAGGGCAGGGAGCAGTACTTC | CAWSEGQGREQYF